Listed below are T cell receptor beta chains from one sample, sequenced in a study of blood T cells in healthy people across ages. In TCRdb, the 5' RACE reads were re-called with MiXCR into one record per CDR3 protein. The data contain more than 800,000 distinct CDR3 sequences, more than 25% of them singletons. Sequenced input: blood. The receptors derive from a woman of 80 years or more in good health. The CDR3 runs from the conserved cysteine through the conserved F or W. Each record gives: clone size, J gene, D gene, V gene, CDR3 length, CDR3 DNA, CDR3 protein. The D gene is left open where the match is weak. Clone size is not always given. Where it is, it says once, few, many or a class for expanded clones.

>many|TRBJ2-5|NA|TRBV10-3|14
TGTGCCATCAGTGAGTCAGCGACGCGGGAGACCCAGTACTTC
CAISESATRETQYF
>NA|TRBJ2-1|TRBD2|TRBV10-3|17
TGTGCCATCAGTGAGTCGGGGGGGTCAATTACGTACAATGAGCAGTTCTTC
CAISESGGSITYNEQFF
>few|TRBJ2-1|TRBD2|TRBV5-1|16
TGCGCCAGCAGCCTCTTATTAGCGGGGGGGTACAATGAGCAGTTCTTC
CASSLLLAGGYNEQFF
>NA|TRBJ2-7|NA|TRBV7-8|16
TGTGCCAGCAGCTTAGAAGTGAGCCCCGTCGGCTACGAGCAGTACTTC
CASSLEVSPVGYEQYF
>many|TRBJ2-3|NA|TRBV18|18
TGTGCCAGCTCACCACAGAATTTACAGGGAGGAGGCACAGATACGCAGTATTTT
CASSPQNLQGGGTDTQYF
>few|TRBJ2-5|NA|TRBV12-1|14
TGTGCCAGCAGCTTCTTAGCGGGGGAAGAGACCCAGTACTTC
CASSFLAGEETQYF
>few|TRBJ1-5|NA|TRBV6-4|14
TGTGCCAGCAGTGCAGGGGTGGGCAATCAGCCCCAGCATTTT
CASSAGVGNQPQHF
>many|TRBJ2-1|TRBD1|TRBV20-1|16
TGCAGTGCTCGCATTGACAGGGTAGGCTCCTACAATGAGCAGTTCTTC
CSARIDRVGSYNEQFF
>few|TRBJ1-5|NA|TRBV7-2|14
TGTGCCAGCAGCTTAGAGGGGCCTCATCAGCCCCAGCATTTT
CASSLEGPHQPQHF
>many|TRBJ2-5|TRBD2|TRBV7-2|14
TGTGCCAGCAGCTTCGCGGGGGGGGGAGAGACCCAGTACTTC
CASSFAGGGETQYF
>NA|TRBJ1-4|NA|TRBV11-2|15
TGTGCCAGCAGCTTAGGACGGGGAGTGGACGAAAAACTGTTTTTT
CASSLGRGVDEKLFF
>many|TRBJ2-4|TRBD2|TRBV7-2|17
TGTGCCAGCAGCTTAGCCTTAGCGGGGGGAGCCAAAAACATTCAGTACTTC
CASSLALAGGAKNIQYF
>NA|TRBJ1-2|NA|TRBV5-1|16
TGCGCCAGCAGAGCTCAAGGAGTGGCAGTTAGTTATGGCTACACCTTC
CASRAQGVAVSYGYTF
>NA|TRBJ2-7|TRBD2|TRBV12-3/TRBV12-4|15
TGTGCCAGCAGTACTCTAGCGGGAATCTCCTGTGAGCAGTACTTC
CASSTLAGISCEQYF
>NA|TRBJ2-1|TRBD2|TRBV7-2|15
TGTGCCAGCAGCCAGACTAGCGGGACCCGCAATGAGCAGTTCTTC
CASSQTSGTRNEQFF
>few|TRBJ1-3|NA|TRBV20-1|15
TGCAGTGCTAGAGATCGCCGACAGGTGTTAAACACCATATATTTT
CSARDRRQVLNTIYF
>once|TRBJ2-1|NA|TRBV29-1|12
TGCAGCGTTGAAGACGTTTGCAATGAGCAGTTCTTC
CSVEDVCNEQFF
>NA|TRBJ2-5|NA|TRBV7-3|13
TGTGCCAGCAGCGCTGAAGCTGGGGAGACCCAGTACTTC
CASSAEAGETQYF
>NA|TRBJ2-3|TRBD2|TRBV4-2|19
TGTGCCAGCAGCCGAACCGCTGCTCCTAGCGGGGGATCCACGGATACGCAGTATTTT
CASSRTAAPSGGSTDTQYF
>many|TRBJ2-6|NA|TRBV28|15
TGTGCCAGCAGTTTCCGGAACTCTGGGGCCAACGTCCTGACTTTC
CASSFRNSGANVLTF
>NA|TRBJ2-3|TRBD1|TRBV30|16
TGTGCCTACCCGACTCCGGACAGGGTCCCCACAGATACGCAGTATTTT
CAYPTPDRVPTDTQYF
>few|TRBJ1-1|TRBD1|TRBV5-1|16
TGCGCCAGCAGCTTGAGTGGGACAGGGTTGAACACTGAAGCTTTCTTT
CASSLSGTGLNTEAFF
>NA|TRBJ1-6|NA|TRBV3-1|17
TGTGCCAGCAGCCCCATGCTAGCCTGGGGAAATAATTCACCCCTCCACTTT
CASSPMLAWGNNSPLHF
>NA|TRBJ2-3|NA|TRBV12-3/TRBV12-4|16
TGTGCCAGCAGCCAACCCACAGGGATGCGGACAGATGCGCAGTATTTT
CASSQPTGMRTDAQYF
>many|TRBJ1-5|TRBD1|TRBV12-3/TRBV12-4|15
TGTGCCAGCAGTAAGGGACAGGCGTGGAATCAGCCCCAGCATTTT
CASSKGQAWNQPQHF
>few|TRBJ1-2|NA|TRBV12-3/TRBV12-4|14
TGTGCCAGCAGTTTAGCCGGCAGGGGTACTGGCTACACCTTC
CASSLAGRGTGYTF
>many|TRBJ1-1|TRBD1|TRBV6-2/TRBV6-3|14
TGTGCCAGCAGACCGCCCGGGACAGGGACTGAAGCTTTCTTT
CASRPPGTGTEAFF
>few|TRBJ2-1|NA|TRBV2|14
TGTGCCAGCAGTGCCAGGGTCCCCTACAATGAGCAGTTCTTC
CASSARVPYNEQFF
>NA|TRBJ1-6|NA|TRBV15|17
TGTGCCACCAGCAGAGCCGATTTCGGCTCCTATAATTCACCCCTCCACTTT
CATSRADFGSYNSPLHF
>NA|TRBJ2-7|TRBD1|TRBV6-1|15
TGTGCCAGCAGTAAACAGGGGGAGTCTTCCTACGAGCAGTACTTC
CASSKQGESSYEQYF
>NA|TRBJ1-2|NA|TRBV20-1|13
TGCAGTGCTAGAGAGGGCAGTCTCTATGGCTACACCTTC
CSAREGSLYGYTF
>few|TRBJ1-6|NA|TRBV27|15
TGTGCCAGCAGTCCCCACAGCGATTATAATTCACCCCTCCACTTT
CASSPHSDYNSPLHF
>many|TRBJ1-2|TRBD1|TRBV29-1|13
TGCAGCGTTGACAGGACAGGGGGACGAGGCTACACCTTC
CSVDRTGGRGYTF
>NA|TRBJ2-7|NA|TRBV5-4|15
TGTGCCAGCAGTTTTGTAGGCAGCAGCTCCTACGAGCAGTACTTC
CASSFVGSSSYEQYF
>once|TRBJ2-5|NA|TRBV27|13
TGTGCCAGCAGAAAGAGAATCCAAGAGACCCAGTACTTC
CASRKRIQETQYF
>many|TRBJ2-1|NA|TRBV27|14
TGTGCCAGCAGTCCCCCGACATCCTACAATGAGCAGTTCTTC
CASSPPTSYNEQFF
>NA|TRBJ2-2|TRBD1|TRBV6-5|16
TGTGCCAGCAGCGGGCAGGGGGTTAGGAGGTCCGGGGAGCTGTTTTTT
CASSGQGVRRSGELFF
>NA|TRBJ2-2|TRBD2|TRBV20-1|13
TGCAGTGCAGCGGGGGCCGCCACCGGGGAGCTGTTTTTT
CSAAGAATGELFF
>many|TRBJ1-1|TRBD1|TRBV7-6|16
TGTGCCAGCAGCTTAGCCGGCGGGACAGCACACACTGAAGCTTTCTTT
CASSLAGGTAHTEAFF
>many|TRBJ2-1|TRBD1|TRBV29-1|14
TGCAGCGTTGTGATAAGGGGGCTCCCCAATGAGCAGTTCTTC
CSVVIRGLPNEQFF
>NA|TRBJ2-1|TRBD2|TRBV20-1|15
TGCAGTGCCGTCCCCGGGACTAGCGGCCACAATGAGCAGTTCTTC
CSAVPGTSGHNEQFF
>many|TRBJ2-4|NA|TRBV10-3|14
TGTGCCATCAGTGATCGGGGGGCCAAAAACATTCAGTACTTC
CAISDRGAKNIQYF
>NA|TRBJ2-3|NA|TRBV6-1|16
TGTGCCAGCAGAGAGTCTACAGGGAAAGTCACAGATACGCAGTATTTT
CASRESTGKVTDTQYF